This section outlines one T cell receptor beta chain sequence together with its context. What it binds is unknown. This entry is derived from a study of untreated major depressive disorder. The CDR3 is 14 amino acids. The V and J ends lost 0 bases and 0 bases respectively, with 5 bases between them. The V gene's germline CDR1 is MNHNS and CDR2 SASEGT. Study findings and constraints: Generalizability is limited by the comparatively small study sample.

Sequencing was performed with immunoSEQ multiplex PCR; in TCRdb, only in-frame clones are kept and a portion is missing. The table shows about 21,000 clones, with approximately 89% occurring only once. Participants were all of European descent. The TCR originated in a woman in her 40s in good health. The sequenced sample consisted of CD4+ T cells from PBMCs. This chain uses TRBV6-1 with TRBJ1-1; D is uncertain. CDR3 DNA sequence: TGTGCCAGCAGTGAAGCAAGATTGAACACTGAAGCTTTCTTT. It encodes CASSEARLNTEAFF.